This entry concerns a single T cell receptor (beta chain). No antigen is known for it. PCR was performed using 60 Vbeta and 13 Jbeta primers. As handled by the study authors: About 11 million of the about 80 million unique TCR beta chains counted in a later analysis were shared. Clones were read by immunoSEQ multiplex PCR, and TCRdb kept only the in-frame ones, dropping some. V and J calls and clone size are those listed in that table; D and trimming were worked out from the DNA. This sample has about 150,000 clones; about 68% occur once, and the top ten carry around 1.5%. The sample comes from a study of cytomegalovirus exposure and HLA in healthy donors. V was trimmed by 2 bases and J by 3 bases, leaving 11 bases between them. The CDR3 is 15 amino acids. CDR1 is SNHLY and CDR2 is FYNNEI in the germline V gene. Points from the study as a whole: There were about 160 TCR beta chains listed as cytomegalovirus-associated. Across donors, sequencing depth was assumed by presence/absence analyses to be roughly uniform.

This clonotype was sampled from a man between 18 and 29 years old in good health and CMV-seronegative. Sequencing was carried out using PBMCs. The J gene is TRBJ1-5, the V gene TRBV2; TRBD1 is a possible D gene (6 bases). The DNA of the CDR3 is TGTGCCAGCAGTGAACATCAGGGGACCAATCAGCCCCAGCATTTT. As protein: CASSEHQGTNQPQHF.